This TCR beta chain was found in a study of cytomegalovirus exposure and HLA in healthy donors. The primer mix had 60 Vbeta and 13 Jbeta primers. Assay: immunoSEQ multiplex PCR; the TCRdb copy retains only in-frame clones and omits some. The sample includes 63,000 or so clones, around 74% of them seen just once. Germline V lookup: CDR1 LGHNA, CDR2 YNFKEQ. V lost 1 base to trimming and J lost 3 bases, with 10 bases between them. CDR3 length: 14 residues. Sequencing used PBMCs. V and J are TRBV4-2 and TRBJ2-7, with D perhaps matching TRBD2 (6 bases). The TCR originated in a woman aged 30 to 39 in good health and CMV-seropositive. The CDR3 region is CASSQVGGGYEQYF. Written as DNA, the CDR3 is TGTGCCAGCAGCCAAGTCGGGGGAGGCTACGAGCAGTACTTC.